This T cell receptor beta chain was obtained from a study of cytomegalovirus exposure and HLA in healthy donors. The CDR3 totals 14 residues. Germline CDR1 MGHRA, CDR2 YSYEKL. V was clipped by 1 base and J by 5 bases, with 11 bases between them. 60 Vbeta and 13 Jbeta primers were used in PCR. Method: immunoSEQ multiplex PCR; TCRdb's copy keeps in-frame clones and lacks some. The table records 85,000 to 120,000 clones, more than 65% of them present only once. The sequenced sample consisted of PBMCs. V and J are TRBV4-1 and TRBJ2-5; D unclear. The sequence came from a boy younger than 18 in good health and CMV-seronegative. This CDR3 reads CASSQVASLETQYF. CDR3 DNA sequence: TGCGCCAGCAGCCAAGTCGCGAGTCTTGAGACCCAGTACTTC.